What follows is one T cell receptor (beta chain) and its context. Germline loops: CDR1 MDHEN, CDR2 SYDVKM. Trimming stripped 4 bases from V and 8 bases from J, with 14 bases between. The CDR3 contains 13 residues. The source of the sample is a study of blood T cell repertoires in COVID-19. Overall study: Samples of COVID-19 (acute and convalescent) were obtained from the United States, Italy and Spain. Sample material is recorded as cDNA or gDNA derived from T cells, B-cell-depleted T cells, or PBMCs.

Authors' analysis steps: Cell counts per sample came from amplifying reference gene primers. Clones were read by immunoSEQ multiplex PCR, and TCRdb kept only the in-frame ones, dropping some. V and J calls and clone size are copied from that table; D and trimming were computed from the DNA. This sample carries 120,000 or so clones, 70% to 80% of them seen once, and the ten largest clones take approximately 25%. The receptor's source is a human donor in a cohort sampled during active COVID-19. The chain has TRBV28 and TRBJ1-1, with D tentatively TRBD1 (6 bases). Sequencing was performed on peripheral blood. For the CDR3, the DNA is TGTGCCAGCAGTTCCCACGGGGGGGGCGAAGCTTTCTTT. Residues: CASSSHGGGEAFF.